These 2 T cell receptor beta chains share one sample of origin, sequenced in a study of shared clonotypes between healthy human individuals. The method was immunoSEQ multiplex PCR; TCRdb's version includes in-frame clones alone and lacks a portion of them. The sample lists about 600,000 clones; roughly four fifths were seen once. Input material: PBMCs. The receptor source for this set is a woman in her thirties or forties in good health. Some clones in this sample may be carry-over from other donors' samples.

This sequence joins TRBV6-5 and TRBJ2-1; TRBD2 agrees at 7 bases. Germline CDR1 is MNHEY and CDR2 is SVGAGI. After removal of 4 bases from V and 7 bases from J, the junction contained 4 bases not matched to a gene. The length of the CDR3 is 13 residues. The CDR3 is CASSWNSGNEQFF. The CDR3, as DNA: TGTGCCAGCAGTTGGAATAGCGGGAATGAGCAGTTCTTC.

As concerns this clone: This likely stems from a read error, as it lies one base from a far larger clone. The chain links TRBV5-4 to TRBJ1-2; TRBD1 might be the D (5 bases). Germline CDR1 SGHNT, CDR2 YYREEE (reference sequence). This CDR3 is built from 14 residues. This chain's CDR3 is CASGFLQEEYGYTF. The CDR3 DNA is TGTGCCAGCGGCTTTTTACAGGAGGAATATGGCTACACCTTC. Full variable domain (remainder filled in from reference TRBV5-4 and TRBJ1-2): ETGVTQSPTHLIKTRGQQVTLRCSSQSGHNTVSWYQQALGQGPQFIFQYYREEENGRGNFPPRFSGLQFPNYSSELNVNALELDDSALYLCASGFLQEEYGYTFGSGTRLTVV.